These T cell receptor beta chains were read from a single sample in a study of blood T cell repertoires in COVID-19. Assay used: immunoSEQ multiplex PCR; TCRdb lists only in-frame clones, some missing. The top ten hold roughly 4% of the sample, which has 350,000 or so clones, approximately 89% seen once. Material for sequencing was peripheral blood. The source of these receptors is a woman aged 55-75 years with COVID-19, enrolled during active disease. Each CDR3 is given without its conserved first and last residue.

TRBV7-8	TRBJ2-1	ASSLLLGQGYNEQF
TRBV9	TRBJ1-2	ASSVQSEGAFYGYT
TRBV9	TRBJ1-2	ASSAGTGGRGYT
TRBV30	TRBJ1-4	AWSIQGGQEKLF
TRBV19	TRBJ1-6	ASSLEGQGYSPLH
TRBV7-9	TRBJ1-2	ASSLNNPAVGGYT
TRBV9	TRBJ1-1	ASSRTGGTEAF
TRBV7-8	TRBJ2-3	ASSGVYIAGVTDTQY
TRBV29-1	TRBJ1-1	SVTGTGGSEAF
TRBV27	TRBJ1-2	ASSDRTGLNYGYT
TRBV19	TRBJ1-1	ASSIVDVGREAF
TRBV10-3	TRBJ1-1	AISASTAGMNTEAF
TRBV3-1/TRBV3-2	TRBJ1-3	ASSQSLLSGNTIY
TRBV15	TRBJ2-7	ATSSRASYEQY
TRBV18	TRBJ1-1	ASSSGTVDTEAF
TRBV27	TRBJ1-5	ASSFQGREQPQH
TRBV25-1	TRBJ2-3	ASRTDRDTQY
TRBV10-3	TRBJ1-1	AISGTGGTEAF
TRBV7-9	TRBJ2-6	ASVAEEFSGDSGANVLT
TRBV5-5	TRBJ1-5	ASSLGWGGDQPQH
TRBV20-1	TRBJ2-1	SARILNEQF
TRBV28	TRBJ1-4	ASSPGDRPFATNEKLF
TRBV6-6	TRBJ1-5	ASSPATVDRRQPQH
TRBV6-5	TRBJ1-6	ATRTGDSPLH
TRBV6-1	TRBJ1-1	ASNEPGQGEAF
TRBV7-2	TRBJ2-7	ASSLATSGIAY
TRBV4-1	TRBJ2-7	ASSQKGAGYSSYEQY
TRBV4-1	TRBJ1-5	ASSQDRRRDNQPQH
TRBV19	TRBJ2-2	ASRRDRANTGELF
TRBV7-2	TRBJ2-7	ASSLTGPGRYEQY
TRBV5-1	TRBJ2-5	ASSDPTGGETQY
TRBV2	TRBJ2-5	ASRGSPDQY
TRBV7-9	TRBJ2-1	ASSFFSGGYEQF
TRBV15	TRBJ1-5	ATSSDTTNQPQH
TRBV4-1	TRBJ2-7	ASSQGSGTSSSYEQY
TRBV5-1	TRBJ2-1	ASRLGEPSTQF
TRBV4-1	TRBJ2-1	ASSQVFRGGMNEQF
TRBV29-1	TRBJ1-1	SVSVRGPGENTEAF
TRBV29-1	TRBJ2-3	SVEDVGGAGGRKDTQY
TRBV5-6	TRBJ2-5	ASSLDSGLTQETQY
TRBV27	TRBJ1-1	ASSSGGGDTEAF
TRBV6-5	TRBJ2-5	ASRILAGWETQY
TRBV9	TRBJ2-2	ASSVIPGINTGELF
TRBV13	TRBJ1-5	ASSLDRVQPQH
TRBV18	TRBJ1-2	ASSPGGADGYT